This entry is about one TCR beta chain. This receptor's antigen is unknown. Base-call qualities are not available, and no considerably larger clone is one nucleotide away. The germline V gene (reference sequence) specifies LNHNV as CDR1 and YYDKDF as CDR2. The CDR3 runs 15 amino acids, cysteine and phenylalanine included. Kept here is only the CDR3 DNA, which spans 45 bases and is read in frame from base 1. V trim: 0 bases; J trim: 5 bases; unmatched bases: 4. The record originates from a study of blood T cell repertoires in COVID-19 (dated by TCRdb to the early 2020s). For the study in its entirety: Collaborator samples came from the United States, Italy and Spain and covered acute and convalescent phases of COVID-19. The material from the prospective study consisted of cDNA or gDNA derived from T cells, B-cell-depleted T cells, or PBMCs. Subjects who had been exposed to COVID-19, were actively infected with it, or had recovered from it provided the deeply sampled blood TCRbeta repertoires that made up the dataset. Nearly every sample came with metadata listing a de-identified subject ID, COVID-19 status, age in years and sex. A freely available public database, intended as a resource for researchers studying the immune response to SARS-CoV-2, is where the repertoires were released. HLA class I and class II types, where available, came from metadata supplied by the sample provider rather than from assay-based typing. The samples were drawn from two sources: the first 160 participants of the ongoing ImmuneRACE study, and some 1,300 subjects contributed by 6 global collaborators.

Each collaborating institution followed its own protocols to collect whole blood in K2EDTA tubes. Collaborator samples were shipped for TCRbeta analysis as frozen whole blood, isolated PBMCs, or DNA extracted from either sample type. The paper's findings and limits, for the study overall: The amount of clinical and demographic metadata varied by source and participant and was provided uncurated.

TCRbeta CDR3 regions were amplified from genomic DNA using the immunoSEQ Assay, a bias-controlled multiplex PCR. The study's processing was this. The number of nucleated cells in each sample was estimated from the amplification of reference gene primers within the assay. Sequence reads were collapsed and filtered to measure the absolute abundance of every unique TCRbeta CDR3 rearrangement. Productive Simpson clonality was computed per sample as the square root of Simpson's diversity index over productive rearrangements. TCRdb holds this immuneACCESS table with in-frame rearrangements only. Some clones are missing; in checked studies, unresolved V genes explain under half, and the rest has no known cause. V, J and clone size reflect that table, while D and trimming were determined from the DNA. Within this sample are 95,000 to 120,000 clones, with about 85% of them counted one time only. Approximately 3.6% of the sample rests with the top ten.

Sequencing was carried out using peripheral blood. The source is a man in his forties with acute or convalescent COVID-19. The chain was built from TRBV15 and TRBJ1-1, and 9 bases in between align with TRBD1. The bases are TGTGCCACCAGCAGAGAACAGGGGGCGAAGACTGAAGCTTTCTTT. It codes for CATSREQGAKTEAFF.